This is a list of T cell receptor beta chains from one sample in a study of naive CD8 T cells in extremely preterm neonates. The repertoire was sequenced with immunoSEQ multiplex PCR; TCRdb's copy has only in-frame clones and lacks some. The data hold around 4,600 clones, with under 99% observed a single time. The specimen sequenced was naive CD8+ T cells from blood. The receptors originated from a human donor in good health. CDR3s include the opening cysteine and the closing phenylalanine or tryptophan. D genes are given only for firm matches. Clone size is shown for a subset of rows, as once, few, many or a class of expanded clone.

j_call,v_call,clone_size,d_call,cdr3_aa,cdr3_nt
TRBJ2-2,TRBV29-1,NA,NA,CSAISRNTGELFF,TGCAGCGCCATATCTAGGAACACCGGGGAGCTGTTTTTT
TRBJ2-7,TRBV11-1,NA,TRBD1,CASSEGQGISYEQYF,TGTGCCAGCAGCGAAGGACAGGGCATCTCCTACGAGCAGTACTTC
TRBJ2-2,TRBV6-6,NA,TRBD1,CASSYNSGTGPGELFF,TGTGCCAGCAGTTACAACTCGGGGACAGGGCCCGGGGAGCTGTTTTTT
TRBJ1-5,TRBV6-1,NA,TRBD1,CASQTGNQPQHF,TGTGCCAGCCAGACAGGGAACCAGCCCCAGCATTTT
TRBJ1-1,TRBV27,once,NA,CASSGRRQPVHTEAFF,TGTGCCAGCAGTGGGCGGAGGCAGCCAGTTCACACTGAAGCTTTCTTT
TRBJ2-7,TRBV28,once,NA,CASSLPHREPSYEQYF,TGTGCCAGCAGTTTACCCCACAGGGAACCTTCCTACGAGCAGTACTTC
TRBJ2-7,TRBV7-9,NA,TRBD2,CASSIGLAGSSYEQYF,TGTGCCAGCAGCATTGGACTAGCGGGAAGCTCCTACGAGCAGTACTTC
TRBJ2-7,TRBV7-6,NA,NA,CASSLSEVSYEQYF,TGTGCCAGCAGCTTAAGTGAGGTGTCCTACGAGCAGTACTTC
TRBJ1-1,TRBV4-3,NA,TRBD1,CASSQVRLDRVNTEAFF,TGCGCCAGCAGCCAAGTTCGCCTTGACAGGGTGAACACTGAAGCTTTCTTT
TRBJ2-2,TRBV27,NA,NA,CASSLGLAVNTGELFF,TGTGCCAGCAGTTTAGGGCTAGCAGTGAACACCGGGGAGCTGTTTTTT
TRBJ2-7,TRBV27,NA,NA,CASSSRDNSYEQYF,TGTGCCAGCAGCAGCCGGGACAACTCCTACGAGCAGTACTTC
TRBJ2-2,TRBV27,NA,NA,CASSWGGNTGELFF,TGTGCCAGCAGTTGGGGAGGGAACACCGGGGAGCTGTTTTTT
TRBJ1-5,TRBV6-5,NA,NA,CASSYSEVGQPQHF,TGTGCCAGCAGTTACTCGGAGGTTGGCCAGCCCCAGCATTTT
TRBJ2-3,TRBV19,NA,NA,CASSLSLSTDTQYF,TGTGCCAGTAGCCTCAGTCTCAGCACAGATACGCAGTATTTT
TRBJ1-1,TRBV4-1,NA,NA,CASSQTQGRLDTEAFF,TGCGCCAGCAGCCAGACTCAGGGTCGGTTGGACACTGAAGCTTTCTTT
TRBJ1-1,TRBV6-6,NA,NA,CASSYWGPANTEAFF,TGTGCCAGCAGTTACTGGGGCCCGGCGAACACTGAAGCTTTCTTT
TRBJ2-7,TRBV11-3,NA,TRBD2,CASSLASGRTYEQYF,TGTGCCAGCAGCTTAGCGAGCGGGAGAACCTACGAGCAGTACTTC
TRBJ2-1,TRBV6-6,NA,NA,CASNSPEGLEQFF,TGTGCCAGCAACTCCCCAGAGGGCCTAGAGCAGTTCTTC
TRBJ2-7,TRBV27,NA,NA,CASSRATRYYEQYF,TGTGCCAGCAGTCGGGCAACTAGATACTACGAGCAGTACTTC
TRBJ1-4,TRBV5-6,NA,TRBD1,CASSLGTGEKLFF,TGTGCCAGCAGCCTGGGGACAGGTGAAAAACTGTTTTTT
TRBJ2-2,TRBV28,NA,NA,CASSVREGTLIRGGELFF,TGTGCCAGCAGCGTGCGTGAGGGGACACTTATTCGGGGCGGGGAGCTGTTTTTT
TRBJ1-1,TRBV2,NA,TRBD1,CASRLQQGVDTEAFF,TGTGCCAGCAGACTTCAACAGGGGGTGGACACTGAAGCTTTCTTT
TRBJ2-5,TRBV4-1,NA,NA,CASSQDFEETQYF,TGCGCCAGCAGCCAGGACTTCGAAGAGACCCAGTACTTC
TRBJ2-7,TRBV29-1,NA,TRBD1,CSVEGGQGFSYEQYF,TGCAGCGTTGAAGGCGGACAGGGGTTCTCCTACGAGCAGTACTTC
TRBJ1-3,TRBV28,NA,TRBD1,CASRAGTGAKSSFGNTIYF,TGTGCCAGCAGGGCTGGGACAGGGGCAAAGTCCTCGTTTGGAAACACCATATATTTT
TRBJ2-7,TRBV5-1,NA,TRBD1,CASSQEGQGMKLRYEQYF,TGCGCCAGCAGCCAAGAGGGACAGGGGATGAAATTGCGCTACGAGCAGTACTTC
TRBJ2-1,TRBV2,NA,TRBD2,CASVAGGTEQFF,TGTGCCAGTGTGGCGGGAGGAACTGAGCAGTTCTTC
TRBJ2-7,TRBV7-8,NA,NA,CASRYSPSAYEQYF,TGTGCCAGCAGATACTCGCCGTCCGCCTACGAGCAGTACTTC
TRBJ2-3,TRBV6-5,NA,TRBD2,CASSYTSGILTDTQYF,TGTGCCAGCAGTTACACTAGCGGGATACTCACAGATACGCAGTATTTT
TRBJ2-2,TRBV7-9,NA,NA,CASSPRRVGGELFF,TGTGCCAGCAGCCCGCGGCGGGTTGGCGGGGAGCTGTTTTTT
TRBJ2-7,TRBV7-9,NA,TRBD1,CASSNRRQGSYEQYF,TGTGCCAGCAGCAACCGTAGACAGGGGTCGTACGAGCAGTACTTC
TRBJ2-7,TRBV5-1,once,TRBD2,CASSPGTSGSDEQYF,TGCGCCAGCAGCCCCGGGACTAGCGGGAGTGACGAGCAGTACTTC
TRBJ2-1,TRBV7-9,NA,NA,CASSPSRDRGSYNEQFF,TGTGCCAGCAGCCCCTCCAGGGATCGAGGCTCCTACAATGAGCAGTTCTTC
TRBJ2-1,TRBV9,NA,TRBD2,CARDGSGSEYNEQFF,TGTGCCAGGGATGGGAGCGGGAGCGAATACAATGAGCAGTTCTTC
TRBJ1-1,TRBV30,NA,TRBD1,CAWSGTVAKAFF,TGTGCCTGGAGCGGGACAGTCGCAAAAGCTTTCTTT
TRBJ2-5,TRBV14,NA,TRBD2,CASSHGGRKTQYF,TGTGCCAGCAGCCATGGCGGGAGGAAGACCCAGTACTTC
TRBJ2-3,TRBV7-6,NA,NA,CASSSTDTQYF,TGTGCCAGCAGCTCAACAGATACGCAGTATTTT
TRBJ2-3,TRBV5-8,NA,TRBD1,CASSLEGQGLSTQYF,TGTGCCAGCAGCTTGGAGGGACAGGGCCTAAGTACGCAGTATTTT
TRBJ2-5,TRBV15,NA,NA,CATSRSRGSQETQYF,TGTGCCACCAGCAGATCCAGGGGTTCCCAAGAGACCCAGTACTTC
TRBJ2-7,TRBV9,NA,NA,CASSLSGDTSYEQYF,TGTGCCAGCAGCCTGAGTGGGGACACCTCCTACGAGCAGTACTTC
TRBJ1-5,TRBV7-8,NA,TRBD1,CASSYDRDKAQHF,TGTGCCAGCAGCTACGACAGGGATAAGGCCCAGCATTTT
TRBJ2-7,TRBV7-9,NA,NA,CASSLAARAYEQYF,TGTGCCAGCAGCTTAGCTGCCAGGGCTTACGAGCAGTACTTC
TRBJ2-7,TRBV11-1,NA,NA,CASSLDLGYYYEQYF,TGTGCCAGCAGCTTAGACCTAGGCTACTACTACGAGCAGTACTTC
TRBJ2-3,TRBV9,NA,TRBD2,CASSVSGSTDTQYF,TGTGCCAGCAGCGTTAGCGGGAGCACAGATACGCAGTATTTT
TRBJ2-7,TRBV27,NA,TRBD2,CASSRTSGRSYEQYF,TGTGCCAGCAGCAGGACTAGCGGGAGGTCCTACGAGCAGTACTTC
TRBJ2-2,TRBV18,once,NA,CASSPPYRVVGELFF,TGTGCCAGCTCACCACCGTACAGGGTAGTCGGGGAGCTGTTTTTT
TRBJ1-2,TRBV7-9,NA,TRBD1,CASSPTGSYGYTF,TGTGCCAGCAGTCCGACAGGGTCCTATGGCTACACCTTC
TRBJ2-7,TRBV7-9,NA,NA,CASGQGHSYEQYF,TGTGCCAGCGGACAAGGACATTCCTACGAGCAGTACTTC
TRBJ1-5,TRBV7-9,NA,TRBD1,CASSPGTGNQPQHF,TGTGCCAGCAGCCCCGGGACAGGCAATCAGCCCCAGCATTTT
TRBJ2-3,TRBV9,NA,NA,CASSVGPRGGTLGDTQYF,TGTGCCAGCAGCGTAGGACCCCGCGGGGGCACACTTGGAGATACGCAGTATTTT
TRBJ1-1,TRBV2,once,TRBD1,CASSVRDSGIEAFF,TGTGCCAGCAGTGTAAGGGACAGCGGAATTGAAGCTTTCTTT
TRBJ2-7,TRBV28,NA,TRBD1,CASSRQGWYYEQYF,TGTGCCAGCAGTAGACAGGGATGGTATTATGAGCAGTACTTC
TRBJ2-2,TRBV7-8,NA,TRBD2,CASRSGSNTGELFF,TGTGCCAGCCGGAGCGGGAGTAACACCGGGGAGCTGTTTTTT
TRBJ1-2,TRBV9,NA,TRBD1,CASSRQGNGYTF,TGTGCCAGCAGCAGACAGGGGAATGGCTACACCTTC
TRBJ1-3,TRBV11-2,NA,TRBD1,CASSLGQGGGNTIYF,TGTGCCAGCAGCCTCGGACAGGGAGGTGGAAACACCATATATTTT